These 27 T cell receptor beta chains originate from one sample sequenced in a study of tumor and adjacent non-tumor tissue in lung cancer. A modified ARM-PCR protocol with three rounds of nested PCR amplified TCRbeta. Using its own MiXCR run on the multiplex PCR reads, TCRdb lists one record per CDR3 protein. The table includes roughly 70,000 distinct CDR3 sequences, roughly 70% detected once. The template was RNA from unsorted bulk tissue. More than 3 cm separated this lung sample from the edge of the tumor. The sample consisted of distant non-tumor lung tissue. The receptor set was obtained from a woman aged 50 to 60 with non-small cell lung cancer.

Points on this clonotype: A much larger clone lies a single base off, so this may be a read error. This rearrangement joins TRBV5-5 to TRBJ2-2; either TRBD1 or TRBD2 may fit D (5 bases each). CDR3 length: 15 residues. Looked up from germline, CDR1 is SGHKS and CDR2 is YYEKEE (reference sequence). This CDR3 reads CASNLPRGVAGELFF. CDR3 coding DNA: TGTGCCAGCAACTTGCCCCGAGGGGTCGCCGGGGAGCTGTTTTTT. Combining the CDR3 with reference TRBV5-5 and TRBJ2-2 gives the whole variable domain DAGVTQSPTHLIKTRGQQVTLRCSPISGHKSVSWYQQVLGQGPQFIFQYYEKEERGRGNFPDRFSARQFPNYSSELNVNALLLGDSALYLCASNLPRGVAGELFFGEGSRLTVL.

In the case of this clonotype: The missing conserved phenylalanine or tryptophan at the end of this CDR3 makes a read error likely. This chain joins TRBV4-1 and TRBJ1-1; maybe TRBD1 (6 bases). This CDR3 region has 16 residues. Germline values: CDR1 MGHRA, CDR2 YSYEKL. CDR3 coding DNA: TGCGCAAGCAGCCAAGATCTCCACAGGGTCGGCACTGAAGCTTTCTGT. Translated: CASSQDLHRVGTEAFC.

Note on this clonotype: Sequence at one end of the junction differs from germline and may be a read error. The CDR3 loop reads CANSVESVTEAFF. The CDR3 DNA follows: TGTGCCAACAGCGTTGAGAGCGTCACTGAAGCTTTCTTT. The chain couples TRBV7-8 to TRBJ1-1; unclear D gene. The CDR3 consists of 13 residues. Per germline, CDR1 SGHVS and CDR2 FQNEAQ.

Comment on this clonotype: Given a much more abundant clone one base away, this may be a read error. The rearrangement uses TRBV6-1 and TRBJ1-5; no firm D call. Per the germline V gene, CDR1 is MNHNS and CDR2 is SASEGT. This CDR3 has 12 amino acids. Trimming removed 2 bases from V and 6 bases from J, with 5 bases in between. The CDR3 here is CASSERTQPQHF. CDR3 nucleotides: TGTGCCAGCAGTGAAAGGACTCAGCCCCAGCATTTT.

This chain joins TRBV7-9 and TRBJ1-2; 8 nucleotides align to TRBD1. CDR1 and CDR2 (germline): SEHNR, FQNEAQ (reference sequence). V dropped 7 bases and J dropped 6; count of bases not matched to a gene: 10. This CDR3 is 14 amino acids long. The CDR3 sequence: CASTRWTGFNGYTF. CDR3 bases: TGTGCCAGCACCAGGTGGACAGGGTTTAATGGCTACACCTTC.

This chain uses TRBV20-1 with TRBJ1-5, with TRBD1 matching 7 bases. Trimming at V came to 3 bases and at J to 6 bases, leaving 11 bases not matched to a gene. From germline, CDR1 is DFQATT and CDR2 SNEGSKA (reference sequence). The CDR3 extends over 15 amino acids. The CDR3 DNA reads TGCAGTGCTAGCGACCAGCGACAGGGTTTTCAGCCCCAGCATTTT. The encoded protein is CSASDQRQGFQPQHF.

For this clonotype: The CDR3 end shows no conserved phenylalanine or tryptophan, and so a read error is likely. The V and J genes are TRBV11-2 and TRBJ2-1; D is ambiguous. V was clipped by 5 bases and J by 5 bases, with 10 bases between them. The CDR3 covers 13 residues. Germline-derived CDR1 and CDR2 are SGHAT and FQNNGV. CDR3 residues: CASSLNNNNEQFL. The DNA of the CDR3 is TGTGCCAGCAGCCTAAATAACAACAATGAGCAGTTCCTC.

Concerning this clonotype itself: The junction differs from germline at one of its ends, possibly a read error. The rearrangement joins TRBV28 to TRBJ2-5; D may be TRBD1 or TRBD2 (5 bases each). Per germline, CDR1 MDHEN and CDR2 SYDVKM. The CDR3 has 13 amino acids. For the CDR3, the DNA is TGTGTCAGCAGTCCCGAGGGACGAGAGACCCAGTACTTC. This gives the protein CVSSPEGRETQYF.

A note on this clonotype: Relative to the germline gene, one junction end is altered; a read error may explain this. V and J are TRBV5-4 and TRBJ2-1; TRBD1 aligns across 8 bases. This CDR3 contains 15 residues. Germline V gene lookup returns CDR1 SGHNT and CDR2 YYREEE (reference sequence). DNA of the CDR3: TGTGTCAGCAGCCTAGACAGGGGCTCCTACAATGAGCAGTTCTTC. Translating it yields CVSSLDRGSYNEQFF.

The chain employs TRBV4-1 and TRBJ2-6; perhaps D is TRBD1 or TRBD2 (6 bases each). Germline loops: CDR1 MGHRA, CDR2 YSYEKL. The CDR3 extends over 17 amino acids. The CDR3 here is CANSHLQGLTGANVLTF. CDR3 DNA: TGCGCAAACAGCCACCTACAGGGACTGACTGGGGCCAACGTCCTGACTTTC.

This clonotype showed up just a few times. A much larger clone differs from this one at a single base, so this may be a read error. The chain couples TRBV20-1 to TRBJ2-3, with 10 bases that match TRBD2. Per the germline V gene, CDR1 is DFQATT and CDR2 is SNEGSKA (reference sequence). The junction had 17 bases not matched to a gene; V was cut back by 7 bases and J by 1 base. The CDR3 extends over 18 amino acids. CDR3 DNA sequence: TGCAGTGATAGTCTCCTAGCGGGAGCCACCTTTGGCACAGATACGCAGTATTTT. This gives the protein CSDSLLAGATFGTDTQYF.

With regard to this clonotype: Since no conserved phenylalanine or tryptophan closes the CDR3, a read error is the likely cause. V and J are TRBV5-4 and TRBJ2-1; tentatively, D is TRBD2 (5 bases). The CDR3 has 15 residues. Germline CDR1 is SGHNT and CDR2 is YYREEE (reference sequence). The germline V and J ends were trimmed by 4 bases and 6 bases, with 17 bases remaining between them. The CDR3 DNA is TGTGCCAGCAGCCCCGCTAGTGGGAGTTTCAATGAGCAGTTCCTC. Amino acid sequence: CASSPASGSFNEQFL.

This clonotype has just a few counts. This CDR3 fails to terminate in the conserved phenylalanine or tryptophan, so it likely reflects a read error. The CDR3 loop is CSSSLRQSEKLFL. DNA for the CDR3: TGTTCCAGCAGCTTACGACAGAGCGAAAAACTGTTTTTA. The rearrangement links TRBV11-1 to TRBJ1-4; the D gene is possibly TRBD1 (5 bases). Germline CDR1 and CDR2: SGHAT and FQDESV (reference sequence). The CDR3 length is 13 residues.

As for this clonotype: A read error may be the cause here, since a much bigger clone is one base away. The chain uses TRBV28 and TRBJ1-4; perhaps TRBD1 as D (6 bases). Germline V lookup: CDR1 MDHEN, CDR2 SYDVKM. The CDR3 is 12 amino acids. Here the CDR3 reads CTSSSGTLLLFF. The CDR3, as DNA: TGTACCAGCAGTTCCGGGACACTCCTACTGTTTTTT.

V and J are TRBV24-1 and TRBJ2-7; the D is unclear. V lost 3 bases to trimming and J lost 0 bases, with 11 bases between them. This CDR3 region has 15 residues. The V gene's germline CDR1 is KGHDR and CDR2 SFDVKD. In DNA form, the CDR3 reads TGTGCCACCAGTGATGATAAAGGTGGCTCCTACGAGCAGTACTTC. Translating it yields CATSDDKGGSYEQYF.

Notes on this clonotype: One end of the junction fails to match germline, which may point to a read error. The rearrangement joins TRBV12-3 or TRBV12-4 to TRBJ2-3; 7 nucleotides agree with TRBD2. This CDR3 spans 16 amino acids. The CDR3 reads CTSSPAGLAGTDTQYF. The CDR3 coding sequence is TGTACCAGCAGCCCAGCTGGGCTAGCGGGCACAGATACGCAGTATTTT.

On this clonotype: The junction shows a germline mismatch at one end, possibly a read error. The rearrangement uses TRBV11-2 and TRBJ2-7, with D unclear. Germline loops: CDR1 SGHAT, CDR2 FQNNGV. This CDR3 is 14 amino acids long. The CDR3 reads CASSLAPGLGEQYF. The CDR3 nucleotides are TGTGCAAGCAGCTTAGCACCAGGTTTAGGTGAGCAGTACTTC.

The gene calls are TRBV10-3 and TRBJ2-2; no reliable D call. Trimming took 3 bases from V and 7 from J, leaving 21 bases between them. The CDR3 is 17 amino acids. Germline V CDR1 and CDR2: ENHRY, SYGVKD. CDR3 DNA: TGTGCCATCAGTGAAACCCCAGGCAGACCGAGCAGCGGGGAGCTGTTTTTT. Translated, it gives CAISETPGRPSSGELFF.

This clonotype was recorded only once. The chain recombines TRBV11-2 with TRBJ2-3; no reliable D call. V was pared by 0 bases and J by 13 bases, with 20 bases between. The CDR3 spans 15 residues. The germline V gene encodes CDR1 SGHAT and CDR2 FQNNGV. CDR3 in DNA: TGTGCCAGCAGCTTAGACCCCCAATCCACAGATACAGAGTATTTT. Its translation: CASSLDPQSTDTEYF.

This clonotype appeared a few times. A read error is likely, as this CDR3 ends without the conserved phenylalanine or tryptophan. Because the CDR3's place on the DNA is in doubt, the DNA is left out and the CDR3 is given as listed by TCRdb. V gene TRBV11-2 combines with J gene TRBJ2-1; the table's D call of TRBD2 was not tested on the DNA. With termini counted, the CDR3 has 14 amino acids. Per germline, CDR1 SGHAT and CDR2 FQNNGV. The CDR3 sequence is CASSLTLLAGEQSS.

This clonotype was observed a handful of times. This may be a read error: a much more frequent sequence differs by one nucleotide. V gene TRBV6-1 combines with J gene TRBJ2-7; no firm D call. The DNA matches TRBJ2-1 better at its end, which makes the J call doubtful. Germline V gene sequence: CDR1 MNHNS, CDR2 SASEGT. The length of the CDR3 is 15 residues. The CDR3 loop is CASSEALGSSYEQFF. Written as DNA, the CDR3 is TGTGCCAGCAGTGAAGCGCTCGGCAGCTCCTACGAGCAGTTCTTC.

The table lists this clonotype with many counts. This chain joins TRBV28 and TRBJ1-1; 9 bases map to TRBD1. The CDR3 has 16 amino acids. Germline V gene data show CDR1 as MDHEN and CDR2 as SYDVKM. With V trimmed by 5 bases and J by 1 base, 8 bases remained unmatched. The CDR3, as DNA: TGTGCCAGCAGTGGGGACAGGGTCGGCTCGAACACTGAAGCTTTCTTT. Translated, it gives CASSGDRVGSNTEAFF. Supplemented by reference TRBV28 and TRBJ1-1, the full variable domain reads DVKVTQSSRYLVKRTGEKVFLECVQDMDHENMFWYRQDPGLGLRLIYFSYDVKMKEKGDIPEGYSVSREKKERFSLILESASTNQTSMYLCASSGDRVGSNTEAFFGQGTRLTVV.

CDR3 DNA: TGTGCCTGGAGTCCCCGCAGAAAGGACGGCTACACCTTC. This translates into CAWSPRRKDGYTF. The chain combines TRBV30 with TRBJ1-2, with D unclear. V lost 2 bases, J lost 8 bases, and 15 bases lay in between. The CDR3 loop spans 13 amino acids. The germline gives CDR1 GTSNPN, CDR2 SVGIG (reference sequence).

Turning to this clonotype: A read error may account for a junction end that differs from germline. The CDR3 is CSDRVWPEVQETQYF. For the CDR3, the DNA is TGCAGTGATAGAGTCTGGCCGGAAGTCCAAGAGACCCAGTACTTC. V gene TRBV20-1 combines with J gene TRBJ2-5; D not certain. The CDR3 spans 15 residues. The germline gives CDR1 DFQATT, CDR2 SNEGSKA (reference sequence).

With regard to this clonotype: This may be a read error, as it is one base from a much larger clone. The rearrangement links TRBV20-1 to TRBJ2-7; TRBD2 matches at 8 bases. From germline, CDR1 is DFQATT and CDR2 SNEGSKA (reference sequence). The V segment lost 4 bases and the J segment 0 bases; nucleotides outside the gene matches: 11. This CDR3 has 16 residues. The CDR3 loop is CSAKYPVSGISYEQYF. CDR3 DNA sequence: TGCAGTGCTAAGTATCCGGTTAGCGGGATCTCCTACGAGCAGTACTTC.

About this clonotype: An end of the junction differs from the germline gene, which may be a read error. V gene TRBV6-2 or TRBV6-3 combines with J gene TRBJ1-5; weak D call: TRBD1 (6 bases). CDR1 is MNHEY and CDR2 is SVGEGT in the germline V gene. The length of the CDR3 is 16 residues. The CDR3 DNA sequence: TGTGCCAGCAGCCCCACCCAAAGGGGGAACACTCAGCCCCAGCACTTT. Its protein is CASSPTQRGNTQPQHF.

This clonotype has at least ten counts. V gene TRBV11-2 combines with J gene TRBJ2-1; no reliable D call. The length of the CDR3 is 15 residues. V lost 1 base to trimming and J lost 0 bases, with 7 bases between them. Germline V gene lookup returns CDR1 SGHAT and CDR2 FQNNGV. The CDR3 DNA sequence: TGTGCCAGCAGCTTAGCCCCGAGCTCCTACAATGAGCAGTTCTTC. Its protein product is CASSLAPSSYNEQFF.